The source of this T cell receptor (beta chain) is a study of blood T cell repertoires in COVID-19. The repertoire was sequenced with immunoSEQ multiplex PCR; TCRdb's copy has only in-frame clones and lacks some. The table has a few hundred thousand clones, 86% seen once. J lost 3 bases, V lost 8 bases, and 7 bases had no gene match. This CDR3 spans 14 amino acids. CDR1 and CDR2 from the germline V gene are LGHDT and YNNKEL (reference sequence). The sample consisted of peripheral blood. This TCR came from a woman between 50 and 59 years old with COVID-19, enrolled during active disease. This rearrangement joins TRBV3-1 (or the pseudogene TRBV3-2) to TRBJ2-5, with TRBD2 identical over 9 bases. The CDR3 loop reads CASRRAGGKETQYF. The CDR3 coding sequence is TGTGCCAGCCGTAGGGCGGGGGGGAAAGAGACCCAGTACTTC.